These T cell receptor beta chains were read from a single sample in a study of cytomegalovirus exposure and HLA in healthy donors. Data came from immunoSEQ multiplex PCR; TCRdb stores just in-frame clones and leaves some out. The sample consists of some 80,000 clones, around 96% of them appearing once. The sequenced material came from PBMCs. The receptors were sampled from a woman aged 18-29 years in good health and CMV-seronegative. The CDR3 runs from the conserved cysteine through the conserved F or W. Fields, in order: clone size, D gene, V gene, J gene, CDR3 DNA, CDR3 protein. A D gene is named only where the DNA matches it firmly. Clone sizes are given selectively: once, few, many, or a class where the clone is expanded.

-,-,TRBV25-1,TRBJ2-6,TGTGCCAGCAGTGCGAGCTCTGGGGCCAACGTCCTGACTTTC,CASSASSGANVLTF
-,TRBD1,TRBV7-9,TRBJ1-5,TGTGCCAGCAGCTGGACAGGGTCAAATCAGCCCCAGCATTTT,CASSWTGSNQPQHF
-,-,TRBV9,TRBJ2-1,TGTGCCAGCAGCGTAGTAGGGGTTAGCGGCTCCTACAATGAGCAGTTCTTC,CASSVVGVSGSYNEQFF
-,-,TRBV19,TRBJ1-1,TGTGCCAGTAGTCTGGGGGGGGTTCTCATGAACACTGAAGCTTTCTTT,CASSLGGVLMNTEAFF
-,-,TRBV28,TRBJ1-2,TGTGCCAGCAGTAGGGGGGGTGACTATGGCTACACCTTC,CASSRGGDYGYTF
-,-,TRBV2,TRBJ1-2,TGTGCCAGCAGTGATACAAGTAACTATGGCTACACCTTC,CASSDTSNYGYTF
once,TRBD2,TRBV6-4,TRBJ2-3,TGTGCCAGCAGGCCGACTAGCGGGAGATCAGATACGCAGTATTTT,CASRPTSGRSDTQYF
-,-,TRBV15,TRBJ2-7,TGTGCCACCAGCAGAGATCTTTGGTTTGGGGGCGACCCCCAGCAGTACTTC,CATSRDLWFGGDPQQYF
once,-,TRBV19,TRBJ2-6,TGTGCCAGTAGTATAGACCTCCTGGGGGCCAACGTCCTGACTTTC,CASSIDLLGANVLTF
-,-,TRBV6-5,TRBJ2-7,TGTGCCAGCAGCCACACGGGTAAGACTGGCTACGAGCAGTACTTC,CASSHTGKTGYEQYF
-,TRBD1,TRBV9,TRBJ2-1,TGTGCCAGCTGTCCCGGGACAGGCTACAATGAGCAGTTCTTC,CASCPGTGYNEQFF
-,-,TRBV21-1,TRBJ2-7,TGTGCCAGCGGGAACGCAAAACTAGCGGAGGCATCCTACGAGCAGTACTTC,CASGNAKLAEASYEQYF
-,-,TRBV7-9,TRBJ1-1,TGTGCCAGCAGCCGCCCCCGTGGGAGGGGCGCGACTGAAGCTTTCTTT,CASSRPRGRGATEAFF
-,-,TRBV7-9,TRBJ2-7,TGTGCCAGCAGCTCCACGGGACTCCCGGGGGAGCAGTACTTC,CASSSTGLPGEQYF
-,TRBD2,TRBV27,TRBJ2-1,TGTGCCAGCAGCCGACTAGCGGGGATCAATGAGCAGTTCTTC,CASSRLAGINEQFF
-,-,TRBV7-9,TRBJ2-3,TGTGCCAGCAGCCGAGGAAGCACAGATACGCAGTATTTT,CASSRGSTDTQYF
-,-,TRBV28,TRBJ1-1,TGTGCCAGCAGTCCCAGGTGGCAGGGCACTGAAGCTTTCTTT,CASSPRWQGTEAFF
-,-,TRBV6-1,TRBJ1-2,TGTGCCAGCAGGTACGGCTATGGCTACACCTTC,CASRYGYGYTF
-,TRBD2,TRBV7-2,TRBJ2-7,TGTGCCAGCAGCTTATTTGGGACTAGCGGGTTCTACGAGCAGTACTTC,CASSLFGTSGFYEQYF
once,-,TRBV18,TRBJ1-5,TGTGCCAGCTCACCAGGGAGAGAGAAGGATCAGCCCCAGCATTTT,CASSPGREKDQPQHF
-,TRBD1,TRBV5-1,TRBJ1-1,TGCGCCAGCAGCTCGGGACAGGGATTACAGAACACTGAAGCTTTCTTT,CASSSGQGLQNTEAFF
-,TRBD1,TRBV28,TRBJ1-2,TGTGCCAGCAGTTTTTTAATCATTCGGGGGACAGCCTATGGCTACACCTTC,CASSFLIIRGTAYGYTF
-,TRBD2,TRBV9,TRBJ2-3,TGTGCCAGCAGCGTAGAGTCTAGCGGTAGCGGGACAGATACGCAGTATTTT,CASSVESSGSGTDTQYF
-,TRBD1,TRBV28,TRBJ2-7,TGTGCCAGCAGTTCCCCGGGACAGACAGGGTACGAGCAGTACTTC,CASSSPGQTGYEQYF
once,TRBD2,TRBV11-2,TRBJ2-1,TGTGCCAGCAGCTTACTAGCGGGAGCTTACAATGAGCAGTTCTTC,CASSLLAGAYNEQFF
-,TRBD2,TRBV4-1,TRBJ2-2,TGCGCCAGCAGCCAGGGACTAGCGGGAACTCTTCGGGGGGAGCTGTTTTTT,CASSQGLAGTLRGELFF
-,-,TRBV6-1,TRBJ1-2,TGTGCCAGCACCCCCAGGGGCGTCTATGGCTACACCTTC,CASTPRGVYGYTF